Listed below are T cell receptor beta chains from one sample, sequenced in a study of T cell repertoires in cytomegalovirus infection. One entry per CDR3 protein, called by TCRdb with MiXCR from the reads. This table has about 570,000 distinct CDR3 sequences, 40% appearing once. Their target antigens are unknown. The material sequenced was cultured PBMCs, taken from culture after CMV antigen stimulation. The receptors were sampled from a human donor in good health (CMV status not recorded). Some clones in this sample may be carry-over from other donors' samples. CDR3s include the opening cysteine and the closing phenylalanine or tryptophan.

J: TRBJ2-6
V: TRBV2
CDR3: CARGGGTGANVLTF

J: TRBJ2-1
V: TRBV6-8
CDR3: CASSYSLREVYNEQFF

J: TRBJ1-5
V: TRBV28
CDR3: CASSPPNRGDQPQHF

J: TRBJ2-7
V: TRBV5-4
CDR3: CASSLVGSTPYF

J: TRBJ2-1
V: TRBV20-1
CDR3: CSARSKAPENFYNEQFF

J: TRBJ2-7
V: TRBV5-1
CDR3: CASSFEQPYEQYF

J: TRBJ1-1
V: TRBV12-3/TRBV12-4
CDR3: CASSTNLIRTAFF

J: TRBJ2-5
V: TRBV12-3/TRBV12-4
CDR3: CASSPLLAGGKETQYF

J: TRBJ2-7
V: TRBV7-2
CDR3: CASSLTGGLSSYEQYF

J: TRBJ2-1
V: TRBV19
CDR3: CASRPLAVSYNEQFF

J: TRBJ2-2
V: TRBV20-1
CDR3: CSAVVYSGRGKPGELFF

J: TRBJ2-7
V: TRBV6-6
CDR3: CASNNYGERYEQYF

J: TRBJ2-5
V: TRBV25-1
CDR3: CASSGEQGAQGETQYF

J: TRBJ2-1
V: TRBV6-6
CDR3: CASRKGSADTSYNEQFF

J: TRBJ1-1
V: TRBV7-6
CDR3: CASSLVESDSFF

J: TRBJ2-5
V: TRBV10-3
CDR3: CARSGILQETQYF

J: TRBJ2-5
V: TRBV19
CDR3: CASSIRETQYF

J: TRBJ1-1
V: TRBV20-1
CDR3: CSARPPMGREEAFF

J: TRBJ2-3
V: TRBV20-1
CDR3: CSAREESGVDTQYF

J: TRBJ1-5
V: TRBV6-1
CDR3: CASSEVWVGNQPQHF

J: TRBJ2-5
V: TRBV29-1
CDR3: CSVIDSYQETQYF

J: TRBJ2-7
V: TRBV7-3
CDR3: CASSFDTTGYEQYF

J: TRBJ1-5
V: TRBV6-1
CDR3: CASRTDQGYNQPQHF

J: TRBJ2-5
V: TRBV24-1
CDR3: CATSGGGSGETQYF

J: TRBJ1-1
V: TRBV18
CDR3: CASSPPDSMNTEAFF

J: TRBJ2-3
V: TRBV11-3
CDR3: CASSAFYGDTDTQYF

J: TRBJ2-7
V: TRBV7-2
CDR3: CASSLVSYEQYF

J: TRBJ2-5
V: TRBV6-1
CDR3: CASSEVGAGLTQYF